This T cell receptor beta chain was profiled in a study of cytomegalovirus exposure and HLA in healthy donors. Study-level points and caveats: There were some public TCRs occurring in many donors, but most TCR sequences were rare.

For this clone: Its antigen is currently unknown.

CDR1 and CDR2 (germline): WNHNN, SYGVQD (reference sequence). The V end was cut by 6 bases, the J end by 8 bases, with 22 bases between. The CDR3 has 15 residues. Assay used: immunoSEQ multiplex PCR; TCRdb lists only in-frame clones, some missing. The repertoire holds around 300,000 clones, with approximately 91% as singletons. Material for sequencing was PBMCs. The gene calls are TRBV10-1 and TRBJ1-2; D ambiguous. The origin of this receptor is a man aged 25-45 years in good health and CMV-seronegative. The CDR3 reads CASSANLVGISGYTF. CDR3 bases: TGCGCCAGCAGCGCTAACCTGGTTGGAATTAGCGGCTACACCTTC.